The T cell receptor (beta chain) described here comes from a study of siplizumab effects on memory and regulatory T cells. Whole-study results and caveats: Siplizumab caused a significant drop in alloreactive sequences traceable to unstimulated CD4+ memory cells. In controls, about a quarter of mappable alloreactive CD4+ clones were Treg-derived on average, versus around 69% with siplizumab. Proliferating Tregs taken from siplizumab cultures were not shown to have a confirmed suppressive function.

Sequencing used immunoSEQ multiplex PCR; TCRdb keeps in-frame clones, though not all of them. The sample contains 75,000 to 100,000 clones, roughly 94% of which appear only once. In regard to this clone: Its matching antigen is unknown.

This CDR3 region has 13 residues. The germline V gene encodes CDR1 SGHTS and CDR2 YDEGEE. Trimming took off 5 bases at V and 6 bases at J, with 15 bases between the two ends. Sequenced: non-Treg CD4+ T cells sorted from blood. This sequence originates from a human donor in good health. The chain recombines TRBV5-8 with TRBJ2-7, with a tentative D call TRBD1 (7 bases). The DNA for the CDR3 is TGTGCCAGCAGGCGATACAGGGGAGGCGAGCAGTACTTC. This codes for CASRRYRGGEQYF. The full variable domain, completed using reference TRBV5-8 and TRBJ2-7, is EAGVTQSPTHLIKTRGQQATLRCSPISGHTSVYWYQQALGLGLQFLLWYDEGEERNRGNFPPRFSGRQFPNYSSELNVNALELEDSALYLCASRRYRGGEQYFGPGTRLTVT.